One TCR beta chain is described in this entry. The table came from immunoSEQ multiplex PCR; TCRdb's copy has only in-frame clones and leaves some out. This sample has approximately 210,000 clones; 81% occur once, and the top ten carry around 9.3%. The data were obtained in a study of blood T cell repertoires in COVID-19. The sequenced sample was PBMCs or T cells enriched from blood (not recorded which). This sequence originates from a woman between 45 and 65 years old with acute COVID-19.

CDR3 sequence: CATSEGRLSYEQYF. In nucleotides, the CDR3 is TGTGCCACCAGTGAAGGGAGACTATCTTACGAGCAGTACTTC. The V call is TRBV24-1, the J call TRBJ2-7, with D perhaps matching TRBD2 (5 bases). Germline CDR1 KGHDR, CDR2 SFDVKD. This CDR3 contains 14 residues. V was shortened by 4 bases and J by 4 bases, with 13 bases between the two germline ends.